Listed here are 7 T cell receptor beta chains from one sample, sequenced in a study of cytomegalovirus exposure and HLA in healthy donors. PCR was performed using 60 Vbeta and 13 Jbeta primers. Repertoires were generated with immunoSEQ multiplex PCR, while TCRdb's copy carries only in-frame clones and drops some. Here the sample spans over 85,000 clones, approximately 70% being singletons. Sequenced material: PBMCs. The receptors shown here come from a man under 40 in good health and CMV-seronegative.

In this sample, this clone turned up once. This sequence joins TRBV7-6 and TRBJ1-4, with D possibly matching TRBD1 (6 bases). Looked up from germline, CDR1 is SGHVS and CDR2 is FNYEAQ. Trimming stripped 4 bases from V and 7 bases from J, with 19 bases between. The CDR3 spans 16 residues. The CDR3 sequence: CASSSLAGGWTEKLFF. CDR3 in DNA: TGTGCCAGCAGCTCCCTGGCTGGGGGCTGGACTGAAAAACTGTTTTTT.

This chain connects TRBV7-2 to TRBJ1-2, with D hard to call. V was cut by 5 bases and J by 8 bases, with 18 bases left in between. The V gene's germline CDR1 is SGHTA and CDR2 FQGNSA. This CDR3 is built from 14 residues. The CDR3 loop is CASSPEPSERGYTF. The CDR3 coding sequence is TGTGCCAGCAGCCCCGAACCCTCCGAGAGAGGCTACACCTTC.

This clone was observed a single time. V gene TRBV19 combines with J gene TRBJ1-3; D gene unclear. The V end was cut by 5 bases, the J end by 0 bases, with 11 bases between. CDR1 is LNHDA and CDR2 is SQIVND in the germline V gene (reference sequence). CDR3 length equals 15 residues. In DNA form, the CDR3 reads TGTGCCAGTAGTTATCGCAGGTCCTCTGGAAACACCATATATTTT. Translating it yields CASSYRRSSGNTIYF.

J is TRBJ1-1 and V is TRBV29-1; TRBD1 matches 9 bases. The V gene's germline CDR1 is SQVTM and CDR2 ANQGSEA. This CDR3 region has 11 residues. Trimming cost V 6 bases and J 13 bases; bases outside gene matches: 9. For the CDR3, the DNA is TGCAGCGTGCTAACGACAGGGGGAGTTTTCTTT. Protein: CSVLTTGGVFF.

The chain combines TRBV19 with TRBJ1-1; 8 bases are shared with TRBD1. The ends lost 0 bases at V and 5 bases at J; junction bases unmatched: 5. The V gene's germline CDR1 is LNHDA and CDR2 SQIVND (reference sequence). The length of the CDR3 is 15 residues. CDR3 coding DNA: TGTGCCAGTAGTATAGACGGGACAGGAGTTACTGAAGCTTTCTTT. Its translation is CASSIDGTGVTEAFF.

In DNA, the CDR3 is TGTGCCAGTAGTATAGGGGGGGAAGTTCGTACTGAAGCTTTCTTT. It specifies CASSIGGEVRTEAFF. The J gene is TRBJ1-1, the V gene TRBV19; D possibly corresponds to TRBD1 (5 bases). This CDR3 contains 15 residues. V shed 1 base and J shed 5 bases, with 14 bases lying between them. Germline CDR1 LNHDA, CDR2 SQIVND (reference sequence). Variable domain in full (rest from reference TRBV19 and TRBJ1-1): DGGITQSPKYLFRKEGQNVTLSCEQNLNHDAMYWYRQDPGQGLRLIYYSQIVNDFQKGDIAEGYSVSREKKESFPLTVTSAQKNPTAFYLCASSIGGEVRTEAFFGQGTRLTVV.

The chain carries TRBV9 and TRBJ2-1, with TRBD2 identical over 7 bases. Germline trimming cut 1 base from V and 6 bases from J; bases unmatched to any gene: 10. CDR1 is SGDLS, CDR2 YYNGEE, per germline. The CDR3 is made up of 16 amino acids. The CDR3 region has the DNA TGTGCCAGCAGCGTAACCGGGACTATCTTGGGCAATGAGCAGTTCTTC. As protein: CASSVTGTILGNEQFF.